This T cell receptor (beta chain) stems from a study of technical replicates of blood from several donors. Trimming cost V 4 bases and J 10 bases; bases outside gene matches: 3. CDR3 length equals 11 residues. The V gene's germline CDR1 is WSHSY and CDR2 SAAADI. Assay: immunoSEQ multiplex PCR; the TCRdb copy retains only in-frame clones and omits some. The sample has about 80,000 clones, approximately 93% seen once. The source of this sequence is a human donor in good health. The chain links TRBV10-2 to TRBJ1-1; 7 bases are a match to TRBD1. Sequencing input: T cells isolated from PBMCs. The CDR3 DNA reads as TGCGCCAGCAGTGGGGGACAGATAGCTTTCTTT. This encodes CASSGGQIAFF.